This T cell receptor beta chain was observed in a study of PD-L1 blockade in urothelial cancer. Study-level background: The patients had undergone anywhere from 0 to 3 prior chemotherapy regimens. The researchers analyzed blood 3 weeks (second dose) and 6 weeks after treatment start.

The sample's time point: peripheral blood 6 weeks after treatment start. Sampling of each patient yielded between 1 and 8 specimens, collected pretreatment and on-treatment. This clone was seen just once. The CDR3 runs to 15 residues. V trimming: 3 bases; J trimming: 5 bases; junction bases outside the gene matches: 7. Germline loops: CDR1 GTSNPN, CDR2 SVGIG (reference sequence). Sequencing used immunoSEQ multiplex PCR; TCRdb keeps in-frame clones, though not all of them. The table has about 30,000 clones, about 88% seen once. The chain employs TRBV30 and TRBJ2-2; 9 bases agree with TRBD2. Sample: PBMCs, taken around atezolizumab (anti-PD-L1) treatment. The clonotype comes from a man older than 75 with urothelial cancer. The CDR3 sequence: CAWSGEREVTGELFF. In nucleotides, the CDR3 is TGTGCCTGGAGCGGGGAGCGGGAGGTAACCGGGGAGCTGTTTTTT. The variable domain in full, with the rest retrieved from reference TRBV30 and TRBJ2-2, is SQTIHQWPATLVQPVGSPLSLECTVEGTSNPNLYWYRQAAGRGLQLLFYSVGIGQISSEVPQNLSASRPQDRQFILSSKKLLLSDSGFYLCAWSGEREVTGELFFGEGSRLTVL.